The 8 T cell receptor beta chains below were found in one sample sequenced in a study of CD8 T cells in Susac syndrome. Random hexamers were used to reverse transcribe an amount of roughly 0.45 to 1 ug RNA. MiXCR, applied by TCRdb to the immunoSEQ multiplex PCR reads, yields one record per CDR3 protein. The sample lists some 400,000 distinct CDR3 sequences, approximately 85% occurring once. Sequencing was done on a sample of CD8+ T cells from PBMCs. These receptors all come from a human donor with multiple sclerosis.

This chain links TRBV6-1 with TRBJ2-1, with a possible D match to TRBD1 (6 bases). CDR3 length: 20 residues. CDR1 is MNHNS and CDR2 is SASEGT in the germline V gene. V was shortened by 6 bases and J by 7 bases, with 34 bases between the two germline ends. CDR3 sequence (DNA): TGTGCCAGCAGGATGACCGGGGCAGGGGACATAGCCCCCCTAGGGAATGAGCAGTTCTTC. It specifies CASRMTGAGDIAPLGNEQFF.

This clonotype was counted only a few times. The J gene is TRBJ2-1, the V gene TRBV27, with a weak D call TRBD2 (5 bases). CDR1 is MNHEY, CDR2 SMNVEV, per germline (reference sequence). The CDR3 runs 14 residues. The germline V and J ends were trimmed by 2 bases and 0 bases, with 5 bases remaining between them. CDR3 in amino acids: CASSLRGSYNEQFF. The CDR3 DNA reads TGTGCCAGCAGTTTACGGGGCTCCTACAATGAGCAGTTCTTC.

V gene TRBV5-4 combines with J gene TRBJ1-5; TRBD1 matches at 7 bases. Trimming at V came to 4 bases and at J to 3 bases, leaving 7 bases not matched to a gene. Germline CDR1 and CDR2: SGHNT and YYREEE (reference sequence). The CDR3 loop spans 15 amino acids. The chain's CDR3 is CASSQTGFPNQPQHF. Written as DNA, the CDR3 is TGTGCCAGCAGCCAGACAGGGTTCCCCAATCAGCCCCAGCATTTT.

V is TRBV5-1 and J is TRBJ1-5, with TRBD1 matching 7 bases. The CDR3 covers 15 residues. Germline loops: CDR1 SGHRS, CDR2 YFSETQ. The V segment lost 4 bases and the J segment 5 bases; nucleotides outside the gene matches: 9. This CDR3 reads CASSQAGTDYQPQHF. As DNA, the CDR3 is TGCGCCAGCAGCCAGGCCGGGACAGACTATCAGCCCCAGCATTTT. Drawing the rest from reference TRBV5-1 and TRBJ1-5, the complete variable domain is KAGVTQTPRYLIKTRGQQVTLSCSPISGHRSVSWYQQTPGQGLQFLFEYFSETQRNKGNFPGRFSGRQFSNSRSEMNVSTLELGDSALYLCASSQAGTDYQPQHFGDGTRLSIL.

CDR3 DNA: TGTGCCAGCAGTTACGGGATGAGGAACACTGAAGCTTTCTTT. Protein: CASSYGMRNTEAFF. The chain combines TRBV6-5 with TRBJ1-1, with D hard to call. CDR1 is MNHEY and CDR2 is SVGAGI in the germline V gene. This CDR3 comprises 14 residues. Trimming removed 2 bases from V and 1 base from J, with 8 bases in between.

As regards this clonotype: In this CDR3 the conserved last residue, phenylalanine or tryptophan, is missing, so a read error is likely. This chain uses TRBV27 with TRBJ2-7, with D tentatively TRBD1 (5 bases). This CDR3 has 14 residues. The germline V gene encodes CDR1 MNHEY and CDR2 SMNVEV (reference sequence). V was trimmed by 4 bases and J by 1 base, leaving 11 bases between them. CDR3 DNA: TGTGCCAGCAGTTACGGAGACAGTTCCTACGAGCAGTACCTC. It encodes CASSYGDSSYEQYL.

This rearrangement joins TRBV6-5 to TRBJ2-1, with 7 bases identical to TRBD2. The V segment lost 0 bases and the J segment 9 bases; nucleotides outside the gene matches: 14. This CDR3 has 17 amino acids. Germline assignment: CDR1 MNHEY and CDR2 SVGAGI. CDR3 protein: CASSYSNFRGEASEQFF. CDR3 nucleotide sequence: TGTGCCAGCAGTTACTCGAATTTCCGGGGGGAAGCTAGTGAGCAGTTCTTC.

The chain links TRBV12-3 or TRBV12-4 to TRBJ1-2, with 8 bases fitting TRBD1. With 6 bases clipped from V and 6 bases from J, the junction kept 6 bases outside the gene matches. This CDR3 has 13 residues. DNA for the CDR3: TGTGCCAGCAGCTCGACAGGGGCCCATGGCTACACCTTC. It is translated as CASSSTGAHGYTF.